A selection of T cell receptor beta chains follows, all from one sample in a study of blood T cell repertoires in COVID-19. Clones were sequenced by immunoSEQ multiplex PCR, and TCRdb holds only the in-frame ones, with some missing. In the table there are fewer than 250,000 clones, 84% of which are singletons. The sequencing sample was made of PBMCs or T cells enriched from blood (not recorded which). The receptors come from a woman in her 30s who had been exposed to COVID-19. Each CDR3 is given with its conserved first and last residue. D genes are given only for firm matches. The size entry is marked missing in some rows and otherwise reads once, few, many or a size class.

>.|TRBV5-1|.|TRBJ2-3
CASSLAQTGGPTDTQYF
TGCGCCAGCAGCTTGGCCCAAACGGGGGGCCCCACAGATACGCAGTATTTT
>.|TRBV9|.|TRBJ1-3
CASSAGVSGNTIYF
TGTGCCAGCAGCGCCGGAGTCTCTGGAAACACCATATATTTT
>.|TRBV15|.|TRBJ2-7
CATRGGQFSSYEQYF
TGTGCCACCAGGGGGGGACAGTTCAGCTCCTACGAGCAGTACTTC
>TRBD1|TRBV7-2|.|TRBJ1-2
CASSPGGTGGTF
TGTGCCAGCAGTCCAGGCGGGACAGGGGGTACCTTC
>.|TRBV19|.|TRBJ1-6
CATSGTVDTALHF
TGTGCCACCAGCGGAACGGTCGATACGGCCCTCCACTTT
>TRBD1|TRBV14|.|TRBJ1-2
CASSRDNQGAQTYGYTF
TGTGCCAGCAGCCGGGACAACCAGGGGGCGCAGACCTATGGCTACACCTTC
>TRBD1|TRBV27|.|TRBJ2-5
CASSLSRTGGQETQYF
TGTGCCAGCAGTTTATCGAGAACAGGGGGCCAAGAGACCCAGTACTTC
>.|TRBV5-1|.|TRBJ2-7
CASSPAPGQEQYF
TGCGCCAGCAGCCCAGCACCCGGACAAGAGCAGTACTTC
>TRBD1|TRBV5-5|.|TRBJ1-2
CASSLATGVGYTF
TGTGCCAGCAGCTTGGCGACAGGGGTTGGCTACACCTTC
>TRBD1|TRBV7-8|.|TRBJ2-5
CASSLGDRGKETQYF
TGTGCCAGCAGCCTAGGGGACAGGGGGAAAGAGACCCAGTACTTC
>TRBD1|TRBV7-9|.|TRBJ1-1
CASSLEGQMNTEAFF
TGTGCCAGCAGCTTAGAGGGACAGATGAACACTGAAGCTTTCTTT
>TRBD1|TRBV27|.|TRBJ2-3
CASRNRGDTQYF
TGTGCCAGCAGAAACAGGGGAGATACGCAGTATTTT
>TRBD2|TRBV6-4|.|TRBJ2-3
CASSNLAGDTDTQYF
TGTGCCAGCAGTAACCTAGCGGGTGACACAGATACGCAGTATTTT
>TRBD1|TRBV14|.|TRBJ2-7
CASSQRWDRPYEQYF
TGTGCCAGCAGCCAACGGTGGGACAGACCCTACGAGCAGTACTTC
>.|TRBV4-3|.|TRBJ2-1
CASSQGPGSDNEQFF
TGCGCCAGCAGCCAAGGACCCGGGAGCGACAATGAGCAGTTCTTC
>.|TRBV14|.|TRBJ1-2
CASSQDPAGKNGYTF
TGTGCCAGCAGCCAAGATCCGGCGGGAAAAAATGGCTACACCTTC
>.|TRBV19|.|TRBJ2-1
CASSIDLRTGVWDEQFF
TGTGCCAGTAGTATAGATCTAAGGACCGGGGTTTGGGATGAGCAGTTCTTC
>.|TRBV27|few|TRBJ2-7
CASSLFDTAGEQYF
TGTGCCAGCAGTTTATTCGATACCGCGGGGGAGCAGTACTTC
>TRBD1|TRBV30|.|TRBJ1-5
CAWTTGGQPQHF
TGTGCCTGGACCACAGGGGGTCAGCCCCAGCATTTT
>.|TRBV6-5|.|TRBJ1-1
CASPTGTEAFF
TGTGCCAGTCCGACAGGTACTGAAGCTTTCTTT
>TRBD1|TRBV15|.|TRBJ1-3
CATSADRGVGNTIYF
TGTGCCACCAGCGCCGACAGGGGTGTTGGAAACACCATATATTTT
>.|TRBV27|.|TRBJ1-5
CASTMDRRGNQPQHF
TGTGCCAGCACCATGGACAGAAGAGGCAATCAGCCCCAGCATTTT
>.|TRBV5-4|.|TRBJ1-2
CASSLGPLEGRYGYTF
TGTGCCAGCAGCTTGGGGCCACTGGAGGGGCGGTATGGCTACACCTTC
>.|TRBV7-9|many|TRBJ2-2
CASSSAGTYGELFF
TGTGCCAGCAGCTCGGCCGGGACATACGGGGAGCTGTTTTTT
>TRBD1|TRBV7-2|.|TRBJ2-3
CASSRTGSDTQYF
TGTGCCAGCAGCCGGACAGGGTCGGATACGCAGTATTTT